This T cell receptor beta chain was recovered during a study of blood T cell repertoires in COVID-19. Across the study: Sources were T cells, B-cell-depleted T cells, or PBMCs; the material itself was cDNA or gDNA.

Original processing methods: Amplified reference gene primers provided the basis for estimating nucleated cell counts. The assay was immunoSEQ multiplex PCR, and TCRdb's table has in-frame clones only and misses some. V, J and clone size were drawn from that table, and D and trimming were deduced from the DNA. This table has 290,000 or so clones, 86% appearing once. This CDR3 region has 16 residues. The J segment lost 7 bases and the V segment lost 2 bases, leaving 6 bases of the junction unmatched. CDR1 is MGHRA, CDR2 YSYEKL, per germline. Each recovered donor of Cohort 3 presented with two negative PCRs, clearance, or symptom resolution.

The sample was PBMCs or T cells enriched from blood (not recorded which). The clonotype comes from a woman aged 18 to 35 who had recovered from COVID-19. The chain has TRBV4-1 and TRBJ2-1; 12 bases map to TRBD2. CDR3 nucleotide sequence: TGCGCCAGCAGCCAACTAGCGGGAGGGACTTTAAATGAGCAGTTCTTC. It yields the protein CASSQLAGGTLNEQFF.